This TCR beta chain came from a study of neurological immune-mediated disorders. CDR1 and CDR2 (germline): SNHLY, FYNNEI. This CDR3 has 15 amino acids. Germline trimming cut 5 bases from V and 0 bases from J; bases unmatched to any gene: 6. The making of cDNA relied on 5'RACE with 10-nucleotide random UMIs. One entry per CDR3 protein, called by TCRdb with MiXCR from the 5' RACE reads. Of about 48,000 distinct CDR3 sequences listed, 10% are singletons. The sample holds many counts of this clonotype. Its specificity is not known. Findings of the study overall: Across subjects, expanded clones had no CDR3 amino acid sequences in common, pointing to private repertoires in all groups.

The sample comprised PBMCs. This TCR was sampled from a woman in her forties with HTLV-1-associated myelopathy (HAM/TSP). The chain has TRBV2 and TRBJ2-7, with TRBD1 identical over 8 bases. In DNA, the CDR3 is TGTGCCAGCAGTTCAGGGACAGGTCTCTCCTACGAGCAGTACTTC. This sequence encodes CASSSGTGLSYEQYF.